This T cell receptor beta chain came from a study of siplizumab effects on memory and regulatory T cells. Generated by immunoSEQ multiplex PCR, the TCRdb table keeps only in-frame clones and is missing some. The repertoire has some 56,000 clones, 95% to 98% of them found once; the top ten carry approximately 1.1%. Study conclusions and caveats: Among mappable alloreactive CD4+ clones, the Treg-derived fraction averaged 68.8% with siplizumab versus 25% to 30% in controls.

Trimming removed 6 bases from V and 0 bases from J, with 6 bases in between. Germline V gene data show CDR1 as MNHEY and CDR2 as SVGAGI. The CDR3 covers 13 residues. For this clone: Its antigen is unknown.

V usage is TRBV6-5 and J usage is TRBJ1-5; D is ambiguous. The specimen sequenced was naive CD8+ T cells sorted from blood. The TCR sequence derives from a human donor in good health. The CDR3 DNA reads as TGTGCCAGCAGGGCATATAGCAATCAGCCCCAGCATTTT. This sequence encodes CASRAYSNQPQHF.